This TCR beta chain was captured by sequencing in a study of OX40 agonist ivuxolimab in advanced cancers. Overall study context: Patients were dosed intravenously with ivuxolimab at 0.01 to 10 mg/kg every 2 weeks.

A word on this clone: Its target is unknown.

The repertoire was sequenced with immunoSEQ multiplex PCR; TCRdb's copy has only in-frame clones and lacks some. Among 55,000 to 70,000 clones listed, about 87% were seen once. The CDR3 has 16 amino acids. Germline V gene lookup returns CDR1 GTSNPN and CDR2 SVGIG (reference sequence). Trimming cost V 2 bases and J 6 bases, with 19 bases left between them. Findings of the study overall: On average, a greater number of expanded clones characterised CD8+ T cells relative to CD4+.

The receptor comes from an adult with an advanced solid tumor such as melanoma, head and neck, liver or kidney cancer. This chain connects TRBV30 to TRBJ1-4, with a possible D match to TRBD1 (5 bases). The sequencing used CD4+ or CD8+ T cells sorted from blood, collected in a trial of the OX40 agonist ivuxolimab. CDR3 region: CAWSTRRGNWDEKLFF. CDR3 sequence (DNA): TGTGCCTGGAGTACCCGGAGGGGAAACTGGGATGAAAAACTGTTTTTT.